A single TCR beta chain is shown here with its context. The data were obtained in a study of shared clonotypes between healthy human individuals. At the level of the study: Per donor, three plates held CD4 naive cells, three held CD4 memory, two held CD8 naive and one held CD8 memory.

CDR3 length: 13 amino acids. It was CD45RO-negative cells, positively selected for CCR7, that made up naive CD8 cells, with terminally differentiated effector memory CD45RA+ cells excluded. At a deep level, the assay was run. TCRdb's copy holds only in-frame clones and misses some; the assay was immunoSEQ multiplex PCR. The sample holds around 600,000 clones; approximately 96% are singletons and the top ten take approximately 0.11%. The rearrangement joins TRBV21-1 to TRBJ1-1; the table's D gene call, TRBD1, was not cross checked with the DNA. TRBV21-1 is described as a pseudogene. The sequenced sample consisted of naive CD8+ T cells sorted from blood. The sequence came from a young woman in good health. The CDR3 region is CASSNPRNTEAFF. The CDR3, as DNA: TGTGCCAGCAGCAACCCCAGGAACACTGAAGCTTTCTTT.